The 6 T cell receptor beta chains given below trace back to one sample, sequenced in a study of a mutant IDH1 vaccine in newly diagnosed glioma. Assay: immunoSEQ multiplex PCR; the TCRdb copy retains only in-frame clones and omits some. The repertoire consists of roughly 10,000 clones, with about 87% occurring once and the leading ten covering around 4.9%. Antigen specificity for these receptors is unknown. Time point denoted: week 23, last vaccination. Each dose delivered 300 ug of mutant IDH1 20-mer peptide subcutaneously with imiquimod. The sample here was PBMCs, taken from a glioma patient whose treatment included an IDH1 peptide vaccine. These receptors all come from a woman aged 40 to 49 with glioma. Some clones in this sample may be carry-over from other donors' samples.

This rearrangement joins TRBV2 to TRBJ1-2; D gene ambiguous. V was trimmed by 3 bases and J by 1 base, leaving 6 bases between them. The CDR3 has 13 residues. Germline V gene lookup returns CDR1 SNHLY and CDR2 FYNNEI. The chain's CDR3 is CASSDRVNYGYTF. The CDR3 DNA is TGTGCCAGCAGTGACAGAGTTAACTATGGCTACACCTTC.

This clone was recorded once. The chain combines TRBV27 with TRBJ2-7, with 7 bases that match TRBD1. With V trimmed by 5 bases and J by 5 bases, 15 bases remained unmatched. Germline V lookup: CDR1 MNHEY, CDR2 SMNVEV (reference sequence). This CDR3 contains 16 residues. The CDR3 sequence is CASSTAGTAFFNEQYF. For the CDR3, the DNA is TGTGCCAGCAGTACCGCCGGGACAGCGTTCTTCAACGAGCAGTACTTC.

The rearrangement joins TRBV6-5 to TRBJ1-4; possible D gene TRBD1, 5 bases. V lost 6 bases and J 0 bases, leaving 8 bases between the germline ends. The germline CDR1 and CDR2 sequences are MNHEY and SVGAGI. The CDR3 has 14 residues. CDR3 loop: CASSRQPTNEKLFF. The DNA of the CDR3 is TGTGCCAGCAGCAGACAGCCAACTAATGAAAAACTGTTTTTT.

V usage is TRBV28 and J usage is TRBJ2-7; 7 bases map to TRBD1. This CDR3 comprises 15 residues. V dropped 5 bases and J dropped 3; count of bases not matched to a gene: 10. CDR1 is MDHEN and CDR2 is SYDVKM in the germline V gene. The CDR3 DNA is TGTGCCAGCAGTCCCCGGGACAGCAGTTTCTACGAGCAGTACTTC. Translating it yields CASSPRDSSFYEQYF.

The V gene is TRBV20-1, the J gene TRBJ1-2; TRBD1 is a possible D gene (5 bases). With 5 bases removed from V and 5 bases from J, the gap between germline ends came to 9 bases. Germline V lookup: CDR1 DFQATT, CDR2 SNEGSKA (reference sequence). The CDR3 runs to 11 residues. The CDR3 loop reads CSAGGGYGYTF. CDR3 nucleotides: TGCAGTGCTGGCGGGGGGTATGGCTACACCTTC.

This chain uses TRBV5-1 with TRBJ1-5, with TRBD1 as a possible D gene (6 bases). The germline gives CDR1 SGHRS, CDR2 YFSETQ. The CDR3 is made up of 14 amino acids. The V and J ends lost 4 bases and 4 bases respectively, with 12 bases between them. The CDR3 here is CASSGGQPNQPQHF. The DNA of the CDR3 is TGCGCCAGCAGCGGCGGACAGCCTAATCAGCCCCAGCATTTT.